This T cell receptor (beta chain) was profiled in a study of long-term antiretroviral therapy in people with HIV (dated by TCRdb to the early 2020s). For the study in its entirety: Collection of the earliest samples took place about a decade ahead of the 2015 WHO recommendation for immediate ART, at a time when ART was typically delayed until CD4 counts fell. Whether ART initiation and durable HIV suppression were associated with changes in peripheral blood TRB repertoire composition and diversity was tested in a retrospective serial study. A total of under 250 cryopreserved PBMC samples came from approximately 30 adults with confirmed HIV infection and were collected serially over a mean of roughly 6 years (range 1-12). Of the approximately 28 participants with HIV, ten to eleven were female. No cross-contamination during QIAcube processing was seen in test extractions of a monoclonal T-cell line run alongside approximately 36 polyclonal samples.

To be included, a participant needed at least one PBMC sample from before ART initiation plus at least two post-ART samples. Every participant with HIV received treatment in the United States of America. Before DNA extraction, cryopreserved samples containing about 0.9-11 million PBMC were thawed and washed. At the time of the earliest PBMC sample for each participant with HIV, ages ranged from roughly 20 to 54 years. Each participant contributed PBMC samples from 1-4 timepoints before ART initiation and 2-8 timepoints after ART initiation, with a median of 7 samples. Serial HIV viral load, CD4+ T-cell count, ART history and demographic data were obtained for every participant. Using a Qiagen kit on a QIAcube, genomic DNA was extracted from unsorted PBMC, with samples processed in batches of 12. In the case of this clone: Its antigen is not yet known. Base qualities were left out, and no much larger clone turns up one base away.

The V end loses 8 bases and the J end loses 6 bases, and a stretch of 14 bases separates them. The germline V gene gives CDR1 as SNHLY and CDR2 as FYNNEI. The CDR3 runs 12 amino acids, cysteine and phenylalanine included. The CDR3 DNA has 36 bases and is translated from base 1. The immunoSEQ hsTCRB v3.0 assay was used at survey level resolution to sequence the TRB variable region. The target sequencing depth for TRB was roughly 40,000-55,000 T-cell genomes per sample. Pooled TRB libraries were sequenced on an Illumina MiSeq with a v3 150-cycle kit. In the authors' own workflow: Repertoire analysis ran in R within a reproducible Nextflow workflow covering QC, data transformation and analysis. LymphoSeq2, an R package for exploring AIRR-Seq data, was used to implement custom analyses. After excluding several samples that yielded fewer than 5000 total TRB sequences, 150 to 200 HIV repertoires remained for analysis. Of the roughly 180 retained HIV repertoires, 55 to 60 were collected before and approximately 130 after ART initiation. Repertoires were downsampled to 5000 TRB nucleotide sequences, with summary statistics averaged over 100 downsampling iterations. TRB sequences were retained for analysis only if CDR3 regions of at least seven amino acids were present. Diversity was measured with a Shannon entropy-derived clonality score and the Gini coefficient. In the repertoire networks, any two of the top 5000 CDR3 amino acid sequences were linked whenever the two sequences differed by an edit distance of one. For TRB CDR3 amino acid sequences, antigen specificity groups and MHC restriction were predicted with GLIPH2. Known CMV, EBV, HIV or tissue antigen associations were flagged by matching CDR3 amino acid sequences against VDJdb and McPAS-TCR. Pre-ART, post-ART and control groups were compared with Wilcoxon signed-rank tests and Holm-Bonferroni correction. Drawn from immuneACCESS, this table holds only the in-frame rearrangements with V and J called that TCRdb kept. Clones are partly lost; checked studies trace under half to an unresolved V gene and leave the rest unexplained. The DNA gave D and trimming, while V, J and clone size come from that table. In all, the sample holds 20,000 to 25,000 clones, and more than 70% of those were seen once. In total, the top ten clones hold roughly an eighth of the sample.

Overall results and qualifications from the work: Because pre-ART samples had limited cell numbers, unsorted PBMC were profiled rather than sorted CD4+ and CD8+ T cells. CDR3 length ranges in HIV repertoires were narrower than in controls, and network structure suggested an antigen-experienced repertoire with only a slight naive shift after ART. The repertoire was dominated across all time points by expanded TRB clones identified before ART initiation, although this dominance was seen to fluctuate and to decrease in many PLHIV after ART. Inferences about post-ART repertoire changes are limited because no data were available on ART adherence, viral resistance or therapy changes. The samples span the years 2004 to 2017, and the ART regimens used at that time may not be as effective as current regimens. A significant increase in TRB diversity was found to be associated with ART initiation, although TRB diversity was observed to remain significantly below that of transplant donor controls even after long-term ART. Because PBMC availability was limited, only the TCR beta chain was sequenced, with no alpha chain pairing.

The material was unsorted PBMCs, obtained less than 1.8 years before starting antiretroviral therapy. This sequence was found in a woman in her thirties or forties with HIV. The chain is encoded by TRBV2 joined to TRBJ2-7; TRBD1 is a possible D gene, resting on 6 matching bases. The nucleotide sequence is given as TGTGCCAGCGGAACAGGGTATGGCGAGCAGTACTTC. Translated, this gives CASGTGYGEQYF.